A single TCR beta chain is shown here with its context. The antigen remains unidentified. Repertoires were generated with immunoSEQ multiplex PCR, while TCRdb's copy carries only in-frame clones and drops some. Of over 60,000 clones in the sample, about 88% were seen once. The data stem from a study of Tregs in tolerant kidney transplant recipients. General study results and limits: Biological reproducibility was not directly addressed in this study. Few patients were studied, so findings need validation in larger groups.

Germline V gene sequence: CDR1 MDHEN, CDR2 SYDVKM. With V trimmed by 4 bases and J by 2 bases, 4 bases remained unmatched. The CDR3 extends over 14 amino acids. Unstimulated regulatory T cells (CD4+CD25+CD127-), CD4+CD25- non-regulatory cells, CD4 and CD8 cells were FACS-sorted from thawed PBMCs. The genes are TRBV28 and TRBJ2-7; TRBD1 matches at 8 bases. The clonotype comes from a human donor who received a combined kidney and bone marrow transplant. This sample comprised CD4+ T cells from blood, obtained before the transplant. The CDR3 nucleotides read TGTGCCAGCAGTTCCCAGGGGGCCCCCTACGAGCAGTACTTC. Amino acids: CASSSQGAPYEQYF.